This T cell receptor (beta chain) was identified in a study of beta chain features in type 1 diabetes. Since all of the isolated RNA was reverse transcribed, expressed TCRB transcripts were what got sequenced. Repertoires were generated with immunoSEQ multiplex PCR, while TCRdb's copy carries only in-frame clones and drops some. The sample includes hundreds of thousands of clones, roughly 14% of them seen just once. J was trimmed by 4 bases and V by 3 bases; bases with no gene match: 9. This CDR3 contains 16 residues. CDR1 and CDR2 (germline): ENHRY, SYGVKD. This clone was seen at least ten times. The sample was naive CD4+ T cells from blood. This receptor was obtained from a woman aged 40 to 50 in good health. The genes are TRBV10-3 and TRBJ2-3; TRBD1 agrees at 8 bases. The CDR3 nucleotides are TGTGCCATCAGTGATGGGACAGGCTTCCGCGCAGATACGCAGTATTTT. This translates into CAISDGTGFRADTQYF.